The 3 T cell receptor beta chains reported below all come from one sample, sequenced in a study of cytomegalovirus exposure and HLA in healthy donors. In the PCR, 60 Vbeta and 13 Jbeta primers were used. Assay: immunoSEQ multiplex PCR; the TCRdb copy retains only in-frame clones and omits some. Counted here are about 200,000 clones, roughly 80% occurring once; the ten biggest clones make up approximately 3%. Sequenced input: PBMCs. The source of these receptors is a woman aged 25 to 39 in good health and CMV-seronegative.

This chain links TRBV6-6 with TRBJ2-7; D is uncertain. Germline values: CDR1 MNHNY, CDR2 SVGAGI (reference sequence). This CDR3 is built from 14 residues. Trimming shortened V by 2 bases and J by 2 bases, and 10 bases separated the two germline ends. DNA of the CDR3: TGTGCCAGCAGTTACGGCGCCGCGGCCTACGAGCAGTACTTC. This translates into CASSYGAAAYEQYF.

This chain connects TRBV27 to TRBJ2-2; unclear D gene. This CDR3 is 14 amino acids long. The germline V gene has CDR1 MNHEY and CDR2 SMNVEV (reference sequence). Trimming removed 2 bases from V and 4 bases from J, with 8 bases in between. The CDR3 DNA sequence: TGTGCCAGCAGTTTAAGACACTCCACCGGGGAGCTGTTTTTT. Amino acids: CASSLRHSTGELFF.

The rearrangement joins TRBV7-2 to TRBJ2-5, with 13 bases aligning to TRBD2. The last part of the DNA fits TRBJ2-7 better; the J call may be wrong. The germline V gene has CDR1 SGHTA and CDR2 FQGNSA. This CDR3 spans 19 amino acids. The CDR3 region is CASSKRLGLAGDRSYEQYF. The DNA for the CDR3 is TGTGCCAGCAGCAAAAGGCTAGGACTAGCGGGAGACCGGTCCTACGAGCAGTACTTC.